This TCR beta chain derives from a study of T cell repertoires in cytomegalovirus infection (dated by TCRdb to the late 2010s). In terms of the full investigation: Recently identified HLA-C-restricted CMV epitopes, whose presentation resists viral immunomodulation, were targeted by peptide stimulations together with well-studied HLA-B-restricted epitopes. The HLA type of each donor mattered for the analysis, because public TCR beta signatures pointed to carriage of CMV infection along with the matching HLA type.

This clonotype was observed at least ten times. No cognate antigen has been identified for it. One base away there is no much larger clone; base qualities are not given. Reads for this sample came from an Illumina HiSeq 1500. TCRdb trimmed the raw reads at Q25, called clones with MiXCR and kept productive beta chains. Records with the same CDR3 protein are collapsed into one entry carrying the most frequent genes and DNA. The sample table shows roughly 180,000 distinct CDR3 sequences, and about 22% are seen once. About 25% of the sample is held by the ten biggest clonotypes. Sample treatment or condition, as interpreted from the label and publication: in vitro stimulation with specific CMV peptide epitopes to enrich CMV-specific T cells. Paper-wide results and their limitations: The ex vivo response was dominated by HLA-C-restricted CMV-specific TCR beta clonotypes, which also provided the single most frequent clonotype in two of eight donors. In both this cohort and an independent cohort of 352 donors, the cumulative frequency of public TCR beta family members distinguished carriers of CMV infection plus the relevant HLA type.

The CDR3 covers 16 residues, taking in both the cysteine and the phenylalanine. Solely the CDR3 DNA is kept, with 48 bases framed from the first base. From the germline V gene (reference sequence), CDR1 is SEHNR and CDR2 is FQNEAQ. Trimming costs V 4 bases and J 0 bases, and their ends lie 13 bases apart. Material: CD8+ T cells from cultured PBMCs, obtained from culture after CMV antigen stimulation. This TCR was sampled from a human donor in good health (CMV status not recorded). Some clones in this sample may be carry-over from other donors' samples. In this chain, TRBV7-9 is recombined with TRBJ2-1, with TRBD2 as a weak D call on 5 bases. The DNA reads TGTGCCAGCAGCTGGCCGCCGGGAAGCTCCTACAATGAGCAGTTCTTC. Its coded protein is CASSWPPGSSYNEQFF.